The 14 T cell receptor beta chains listed next were all sequenced from one sample in a study of T cells in Graves' hyperthyroidism and ophthalmopathy (dated by TCRdb to the late 2010s). Library construction relied on multiplex PCR. Reads for this sample came from an Illumina HiSeq 2000. The TCR beta CDR3 regions were amplified from RNA transcripts. The first round of RT-PCR for the TCR CDR3 was performed with the HTBI primer set and the Qiagen OneStep RT-PCR kit. TCRdb applied fastp at Q25 and MiXCR to the public reads, then kept only in-frame beta chains. Rows with one shared CDR3 protein collapse into an entry with the most common genes and DNA. The sample has about 250,000 distinct CDR3 sequences on record, 20% to 25% of them singletons. The top ten clonotypes cover roughly 60% of the sample. The sample was blood. Receptors were obtained from a man aged 25-45 years with Graves' ophthalmopathy.

This clonotype appeared a few times. The chain links TRBV2 to TRBJ2-5; TRBD2 agrees at 8 bases. Germline values: CDR1 SNHLY, CDR2 FYNNEI. Trimming took 5 bases from V and 1 from J; bases not matched to a gene: 9. This CDR3 is 16 amino acids long. This CDR3 reads CASSKQGLVFQETQYF. The DNA of the CDR3 is TGTGCCAGCAGTAAACAGGGACTAGTCTTCCAAGAGACCCAGTACTTC.

This chain uses TRBV6-9 with TRBJ1-2; unclear D gene. Between the trimmed V and J ends, which lost 1 base and 0 bases, there was a span of 6 bases. The CDR3 is 14 residues long. The germline V gene has CDR1 MNHGY and CDR2 SVAAGI. In nucleotides, the CDR3 is TGTGCCAGCAGTTATTACTCGGCTAACTATGGCTACACCTTC. Its translation: CASSYYSANYGYTF.

This sequence joins TRBV2 and TRBJ1-1; tentatively, D is TRBD1 (5 bases). CDR1 and CDR2 from the germline V gene are SNHLY and FYNNEI. The CDR3 is 10 amino acids. Trimming stripped 11 bases from V and 11 bases from J, with 15 bases between. The CDR3 DNA is TGTGCCTCCCGGGGCAGCTATGCTTTCTTT. This codes for CASRGSYAFF.

The genes are TRBV6-2 or TRBV6-3 and TRBJ1-5; D call uncertain. The germline V and J ends were trimmed by 2 bases and 7 bases, with 12 bases remaining between them. Germline CDR1 MNHEY, CDR2 SVGEGT. This CDR3 has 14 amino acids. The CDR3 bases are TGTGCCAGCAGTTACGAGGCGGCCGGGCAGCCCCAGCATTTT. Translation gives CASSYEAAGQPQHF.

This clonotype was found a few times. The chain carries TRBV7-2 and TRBJ2-1; 7 nucleotides line up with TRBD1. Germline lookup yields CDR1 SGHTA and CDR2 FQGNSA. This CDR3 comprises 13 residues. V gave up 4 bases and J gave up 4 bases; unmatched junction bases: 1. The DNA for the CDR3 is TGTGCCAGCAGCTACAGGGGTTACAATGAGCAGTTCTTC. Its translation: CASSYRGYNEQFF.

In this sample, this clonotype turned up a few times. A read error may explain this, as a much larger clone is one base away. V and J are TRBV5-6 and TRBJ2-5, with D possibly TRBD1 on 6 matching bases. The length of the CDR3 is 12 residues. Germline V lookup: CDR1 SGHDT, CDR2 YYEEEE. This chain's CDR3 is CASSWGQETRYF. As DNA, the CDR3 is TGTGCCAGCAGCTGGGGGCAAGAGACCCGGTACTTC. The entire variable domain, with the rest obtained from reference TRBV5-6 and TRBJ2-5, is as follows: DAGVTQSPTHLIKTRGQQVTLRCSPKSGHDTVSWYQQALGQGPQFIFQYYEEEERQRGNFPDRFSGHQFPNYSSELNVNALLLGDSALYLCASSWGQETRYFGPGTRLLVL.

About this clonotype: The junction departs from the called germline gene at one end, perhaps through a read error. The V and J genes are TRBV2 and TRBJ2-1; 10 nucleotides align to TRBD2. Looked up from germline, CDR1 is SNHLY and CDR2 is FYNNEI. CDR3 length: 15 residues. This chain's CDR3 is CAGSVTSGIVNEQFF. The CDR3 nucleotides read TGTGCCGGCAGTGTCACTAGCGGGATTGTGAATGAGCAGTTCTTC.

The chain couples TRBV20-1 to TRBJ2-5; D not resolved. The length of the CDR3 is 13 residues. Trimming shortened V by 6 bases and J by 0 bases, and 11 bases separated the two germline ends. CDR1 and CDR2 from the germline V gene are DFQATT and SNEGSKA (reference sequence). DNA of the CDR3: TGCAGTGCCGGCTGGCTCCACCAAGAGACCCAGTACTTC. It encodes CSAGWLHQETQYF.

The J gene is TRBJ2-2, the V gene TRBV7-8; 8 bases are shared with TRBD1. The CDR3 is 16 residues long. Trimming took 6 bases from V and 6 from J; bases not matched to a gene: 12. Germline V gene lookup returns CDR1 SGHVS and CDR2 FQNEAQ. The CDR3 spells CASRMKRTGRAGELFF. For the CDR3, the DNA is TGTGCCAGCAGAATGAAAAGGACAGGGCGGGCCGGGGAGCTGTTTTTT.

The chain has TRBV7-8 and TRBJ2-1; unclear D gene. The CDR3 is 15 amino acids. Germline V lookup: CDR1 SGHVS, CDR2 FQNEAQ. Trimming left V 3 bases short and J 2 bases short, with 11 bases between. The CDR3, as DNA: TGTGCCAGCAGCTTGGGTCCCGGCCCCTACAATGAGCAGTTCTTC. Translation gives CASSLGPGPYNEQFF.

The sample holds many counts of this clonotype. J is TRBJ2-7 and V is TRBV30, with 12 bases lining up with TRBD2. V lost 4 bases and J lost 2; bases outside the gene matches: 12. The CDR3 is made up of 17 amino acids. Germline CDR1 and CDR2: GTSNPN and SVGIG (reference sequence). CDR3 protein: CAWMDRGLAGAAYEQYF. CDR3 coding DNA: TGTGCCTGGATGGACAGGGGACTAGCGGGCGCAGCCTACGAGCAGTACTTC.

The V and J genes are TRBV2 and TRBJ1-4, with D perhaps matching TRBD1 (5 bases). This CDR3 spans 13 amino acids. V lost 2 bases and J lost 7, with 8 bases in between. CDR1 is SNHLY, CDR2 FYNNEI, per germline. The DNA of the CDR3 is TGTGCCAGCAGTGAACAGGGTGGTGAAAAACTGTTTTTT. This sequence encodes CASSEQGGEKLFF.

The gene calls are TRBV3-1 and TRBJ2-7; 8 bases map to TRBD2. The trim removed 1 base at V and 2 bases at J, leaving 7 bases unmatched. The length of the CDR3 is 16 residues. Germline lookup yields CDR1 LGHDT and CDR2 YNNKEL (reference sequence). The CDR3 bases are TGTGCCAGCAGCCAAGCTAGCGGGCAACCCCCCTACGAGCAGTACTTC. Protein sequence: CASSQASGQPPYEQYF.

The chain is built from TRBV12-3 or TRBV12-4 and TRBJ2-3; D perhaps matches TRBD2 (5 bases). V dropped 10 bases and J dropped 1 base, with 12 bases sitting between them. This CDR3 spans 13 amino acids. CDR3 amino acids: CATSGERTDTQYF. The CDR3 coding sequence is TGTGCCACCTCCGGGGAGCGCACAGATACGCAGTATTTT.